This T cell receptor (beta chain) comes out of a study of blood T cell repertoires in COVID-19. Generated by immunoSEQ multiplex PCR, the TCRdb table keeps only in-frame clones and is missing some. This sample yields over 300,000 clones, of which approximately 84% are seen a single time; 10% belongs to the top ten. Categorization into cohorts depended on clinical history that participants reported. Cohort 3 donors were reported recovered after two negative PCRs, clearance, or symptom resolution. The germline V gene encodes CDR1 MNHEY and CDR2 SMNVEV (reference sequence). The CDR3 sequence is 18 residues long. Trimming at V came to 6 bases and at J to 7 bases, leaving 23 bases not matched to a gene.

Material: PBMCs or T cells enriched from blood (not recorded which). V is TRBV27 and J is TRBJ2-5, with TRBD2 identical over 7 bases. The sequence was collected from a woman under 30 who had recovered from COVID-19. The CDR3 here is CASSPVVSGVKGLGTQYF. The CDR3 region has the DNA TGTGCCAGCAGCCCAGTGGTCAGCGGGGTCAAAGGGCTAGGGACCCAGTACTTC.